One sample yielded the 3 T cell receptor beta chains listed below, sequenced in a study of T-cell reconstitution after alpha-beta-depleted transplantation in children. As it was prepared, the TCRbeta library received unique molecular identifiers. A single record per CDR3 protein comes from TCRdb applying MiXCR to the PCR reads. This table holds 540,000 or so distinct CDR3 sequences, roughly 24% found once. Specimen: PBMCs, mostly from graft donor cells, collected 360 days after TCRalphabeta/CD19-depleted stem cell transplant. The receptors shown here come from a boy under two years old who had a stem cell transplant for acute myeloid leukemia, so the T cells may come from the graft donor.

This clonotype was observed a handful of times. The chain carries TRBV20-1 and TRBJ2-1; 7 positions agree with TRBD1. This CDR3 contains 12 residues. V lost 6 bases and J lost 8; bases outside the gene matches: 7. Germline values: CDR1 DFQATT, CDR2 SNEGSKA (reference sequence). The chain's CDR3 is CSAKTGYYEQFF. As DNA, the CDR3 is TGCAGTGCCAAGACAGGGTACTATGAGCAGTTCTTC.

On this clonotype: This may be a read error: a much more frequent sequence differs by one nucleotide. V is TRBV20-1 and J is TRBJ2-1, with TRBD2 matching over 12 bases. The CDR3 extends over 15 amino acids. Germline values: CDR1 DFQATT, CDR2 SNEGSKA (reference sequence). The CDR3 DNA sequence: TGCAGTGCACCTAGCGGGGGGGCCGGGTACAGTGAGCAGTTCTTC. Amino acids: CSAPSGGAGYSEQFF.

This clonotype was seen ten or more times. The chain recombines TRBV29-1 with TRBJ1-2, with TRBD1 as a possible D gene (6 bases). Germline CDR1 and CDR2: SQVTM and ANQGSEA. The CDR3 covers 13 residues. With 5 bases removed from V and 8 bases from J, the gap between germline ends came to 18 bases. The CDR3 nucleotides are TGCAGCGTTAGCGGGGGCATTCAGGTGGGCTACACCTTC. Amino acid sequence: CSVSGGIQVGYTF.